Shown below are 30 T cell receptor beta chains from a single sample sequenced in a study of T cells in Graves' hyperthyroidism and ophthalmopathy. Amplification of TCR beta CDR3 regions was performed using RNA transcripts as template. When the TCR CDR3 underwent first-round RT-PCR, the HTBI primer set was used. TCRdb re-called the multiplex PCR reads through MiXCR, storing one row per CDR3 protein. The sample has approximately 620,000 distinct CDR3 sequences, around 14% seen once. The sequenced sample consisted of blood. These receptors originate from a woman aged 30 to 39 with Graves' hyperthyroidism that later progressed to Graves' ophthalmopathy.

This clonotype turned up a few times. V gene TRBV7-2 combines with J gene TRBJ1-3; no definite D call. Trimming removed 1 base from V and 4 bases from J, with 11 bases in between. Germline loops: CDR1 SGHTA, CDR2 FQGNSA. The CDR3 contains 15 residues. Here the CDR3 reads CASSLVGRGGNTIYF. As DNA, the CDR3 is TGTGCCAGCAGCTTAGTGGGCAGAGGGGGAAACACCATATATTTT.

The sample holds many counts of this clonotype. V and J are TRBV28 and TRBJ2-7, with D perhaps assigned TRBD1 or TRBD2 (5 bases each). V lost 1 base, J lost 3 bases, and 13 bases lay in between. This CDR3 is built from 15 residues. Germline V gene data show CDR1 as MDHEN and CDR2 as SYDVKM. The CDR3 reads CASSLFGQGDYEQYF. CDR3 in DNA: TGTGCCAGCAGTTTATTCGGGCAGGGAGACTACGAGCAGTACTTC.

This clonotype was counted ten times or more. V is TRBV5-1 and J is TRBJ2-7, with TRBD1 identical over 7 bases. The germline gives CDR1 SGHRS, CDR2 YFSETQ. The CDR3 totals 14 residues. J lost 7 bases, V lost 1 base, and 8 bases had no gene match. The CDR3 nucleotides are TGCGCCAGCAGCTTGCCGACAGGGTCGGGAGAGCAGTACTTC. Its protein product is CASSLPTGSGEQYF. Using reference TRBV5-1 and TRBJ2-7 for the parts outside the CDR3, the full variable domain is KAGVTQTPRYLIKTRGQQVTLSCSPISGHRSVSWYQQTPGQGLQFLFEYFSETQRNKGNFPGRFSGRQFSNSRSEMNVSTLELGDSALYLCASSLPTGSGEQYFGPGTRLTVT.

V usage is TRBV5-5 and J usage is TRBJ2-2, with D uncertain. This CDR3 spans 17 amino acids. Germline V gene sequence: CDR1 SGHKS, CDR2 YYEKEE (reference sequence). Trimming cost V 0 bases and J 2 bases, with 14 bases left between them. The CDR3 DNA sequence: TGTGCCAGCAGCTTGGCCGCGAGATTGTCAAACACCGGGGAGCTGTTTTTT. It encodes CASSLAARLSNTGELFF. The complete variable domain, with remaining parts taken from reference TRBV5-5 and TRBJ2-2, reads DAGVTQSPTHLIKTRGQQVTLRCSPISGHKSVSWYQQVLGQGPQFIFQYYEKEERGRGNFPDRFSARQFPNYSSELNVNALLLGDSALYLCASSLAARLSNTGELFFGEGSRLTVL.

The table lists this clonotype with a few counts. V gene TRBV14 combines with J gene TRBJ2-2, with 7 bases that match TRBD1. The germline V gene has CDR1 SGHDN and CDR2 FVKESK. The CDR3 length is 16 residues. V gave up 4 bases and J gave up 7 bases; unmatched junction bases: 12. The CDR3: CASSPTGVNRGGELFF. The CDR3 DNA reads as TGTGCCAGCAGCCCCACCGGTGTAAACAGGGGCGGGGAGCTGTTTTTT.

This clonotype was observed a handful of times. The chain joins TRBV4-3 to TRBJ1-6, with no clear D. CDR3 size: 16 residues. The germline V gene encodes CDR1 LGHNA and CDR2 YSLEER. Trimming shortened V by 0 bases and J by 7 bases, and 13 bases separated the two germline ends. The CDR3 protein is CASSQEWQATNSPLHF. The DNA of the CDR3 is TGCGCCAGCAGCCAAGAATGGCAGGCGACAAATTCACCCCTCCACTTT.

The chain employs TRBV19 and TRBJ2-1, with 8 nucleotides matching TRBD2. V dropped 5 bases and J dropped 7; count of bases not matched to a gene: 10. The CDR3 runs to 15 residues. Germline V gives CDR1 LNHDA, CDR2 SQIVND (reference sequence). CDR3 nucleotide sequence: TGTGCCAGTAGTTTCTCCTCCGGGACTAGAAATGAGCAGTTCTTC. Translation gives CASSFSSGTRNEQFF.

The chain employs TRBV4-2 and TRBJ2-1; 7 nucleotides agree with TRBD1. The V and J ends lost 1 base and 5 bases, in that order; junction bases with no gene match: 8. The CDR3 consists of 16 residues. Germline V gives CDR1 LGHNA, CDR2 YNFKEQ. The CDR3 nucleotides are TGTGCCAGCAGCCAAGTAGGGTGGGACAGCGACAATGAGCAGTTCTTC. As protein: CASSQVGWDSDNEQFF.

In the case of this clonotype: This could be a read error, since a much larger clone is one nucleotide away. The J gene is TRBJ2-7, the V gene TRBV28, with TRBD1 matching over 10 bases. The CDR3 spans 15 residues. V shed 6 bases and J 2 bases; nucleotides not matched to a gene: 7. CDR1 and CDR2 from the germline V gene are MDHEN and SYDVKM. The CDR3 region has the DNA TGTGCCAGCAGATCCTCCGGGACAGGGGCCTACGAGCAGTACTTC. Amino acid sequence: CASRSSGTGAYEQYF.

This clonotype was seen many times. In nucleotides, the CDR3 is TGTGCCAGCAGTGAACGGGCCAGCGGTAGTTCTGGAAACACCATATATTTT. Its protein is CASSERASGSSGNTIYF. The chain links TRBV2 to TRBJ1-3; D is unclear. This CDR3 has 17 amino acids. The germline V and J ends were trimmed by 2 bases and 1 base, with 15 bases remaining between them. Germline CDR1 SNHLY, CDR2 FYNNEI. Together with reference TRBV2 and TRBJ1-3, the CDR3 gives the full variable domain: EPEVTQTPSHQVTQMGQEVILRCVPISNHLYFYWYRQILGQKVEFLVSFYNNEISEKSEIFDDQFSVERPDGSNFTLKIRSTKLEDSAMYFCASSERASGSSGNTIYFGEGSWLTVV.

In DNA, the CDR3 is TGTGCCAGCAGCTTCCTAGGACAATCAGACGAGCAGTACTTC. Translated: CASSFLGQSDEQYF. This chain joins TRBV7-9 and TRBJ2-7, with D tentatively TRBD1 (5 bases). CDR3 length: 14 residues. CDR1 is SEHNR and CDR2 is FQNEAQ in the germline V gene (reference sequence). V was shortened by 3 bases and J by 5 bases, with 14 bases between the two germline ends.

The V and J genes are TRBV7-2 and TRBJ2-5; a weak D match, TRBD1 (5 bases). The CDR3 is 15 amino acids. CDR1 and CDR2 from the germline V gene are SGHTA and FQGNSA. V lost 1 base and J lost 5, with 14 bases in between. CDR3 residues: CASSLGQLPSETQYF. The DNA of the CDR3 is TGTGCCAGCAGCTTAGGACAGCTTCCAAGCGAGACCCAGTACTTC.

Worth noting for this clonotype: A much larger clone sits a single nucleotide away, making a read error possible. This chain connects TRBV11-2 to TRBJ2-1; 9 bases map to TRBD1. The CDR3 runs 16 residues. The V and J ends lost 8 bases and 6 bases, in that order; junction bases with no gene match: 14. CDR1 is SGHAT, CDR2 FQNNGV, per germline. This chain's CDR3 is CASGPGTGLTSNEQFF. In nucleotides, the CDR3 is TGTGCCAGCGGCCCAGGGACAGGGTTGACCTCCAATGAGCAGTTCTTC.

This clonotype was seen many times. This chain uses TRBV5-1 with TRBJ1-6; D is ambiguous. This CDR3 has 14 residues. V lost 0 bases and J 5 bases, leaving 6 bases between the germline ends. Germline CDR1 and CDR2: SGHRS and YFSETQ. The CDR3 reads CASSLGSDNSPLHF. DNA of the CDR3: TGCGCCAGCAGCTTGGGGTCGGATAATTCACCCCTCCACTTT.

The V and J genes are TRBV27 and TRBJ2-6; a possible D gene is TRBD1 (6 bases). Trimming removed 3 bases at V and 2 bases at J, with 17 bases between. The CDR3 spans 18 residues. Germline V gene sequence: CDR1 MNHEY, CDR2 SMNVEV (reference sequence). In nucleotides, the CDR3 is TGTGCCAGCAGTTTTTGGGGCAGGGGAATCGCTGGGGCCAACGTCCTGACTTTC. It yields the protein CASSFWGRGIAGANVLTF.

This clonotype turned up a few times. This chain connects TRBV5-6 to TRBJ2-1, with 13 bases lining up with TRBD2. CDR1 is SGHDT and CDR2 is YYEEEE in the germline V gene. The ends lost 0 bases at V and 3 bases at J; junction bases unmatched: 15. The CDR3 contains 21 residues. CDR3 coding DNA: TGTGCCAGCAGCTTGGGCCGGACTAGCGGGAGCCCCAACGCAATCTACAATGAGCAGTTCTTC. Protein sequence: CASSLGRTSGSPNAIYNEQFF.

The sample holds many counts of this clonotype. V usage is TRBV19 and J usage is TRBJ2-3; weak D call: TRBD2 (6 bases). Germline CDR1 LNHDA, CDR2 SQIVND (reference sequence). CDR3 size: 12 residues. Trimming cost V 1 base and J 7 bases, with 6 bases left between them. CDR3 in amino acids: CASSIGDYTQYF. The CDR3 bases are TGTGCCAGTAGTATAGGGGACTATACGCAGTATTTT.

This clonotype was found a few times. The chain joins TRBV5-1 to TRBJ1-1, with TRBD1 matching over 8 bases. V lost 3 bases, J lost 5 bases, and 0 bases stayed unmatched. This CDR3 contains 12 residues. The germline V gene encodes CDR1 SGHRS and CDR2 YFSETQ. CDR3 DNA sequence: TGCGCCAGCAGCTGGACAGGGACTGAAGCTTTCTTT. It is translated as CASSWTGTEAFF.

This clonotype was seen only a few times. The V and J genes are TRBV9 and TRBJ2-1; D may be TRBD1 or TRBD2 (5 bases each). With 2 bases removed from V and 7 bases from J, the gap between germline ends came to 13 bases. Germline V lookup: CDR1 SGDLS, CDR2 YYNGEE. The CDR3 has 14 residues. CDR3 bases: TGTGCCAGCAGCGTTGCCCGGGACGTAAATGAGCAGTTCTTC. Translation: CASSVARDVNEQFF.

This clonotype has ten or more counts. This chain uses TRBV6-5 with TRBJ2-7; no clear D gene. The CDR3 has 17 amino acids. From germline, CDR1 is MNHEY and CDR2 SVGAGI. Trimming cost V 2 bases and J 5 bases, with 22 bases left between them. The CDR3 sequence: CASSYAQLLPGLDEQYF. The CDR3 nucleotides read TGTGCCAGCAGTTACGCTCAGCTACTCCCTGGTCTGGACGAGCAGTACTTC.

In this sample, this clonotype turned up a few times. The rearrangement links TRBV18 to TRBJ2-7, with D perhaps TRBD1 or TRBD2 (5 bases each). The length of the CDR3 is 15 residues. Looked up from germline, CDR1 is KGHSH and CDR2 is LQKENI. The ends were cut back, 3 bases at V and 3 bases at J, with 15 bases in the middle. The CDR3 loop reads CASSPPGTGNYEQYF. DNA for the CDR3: TGTGCCAGCTCACCCCCCGGGACCGGGAACTACGAGCAGTACTTC.

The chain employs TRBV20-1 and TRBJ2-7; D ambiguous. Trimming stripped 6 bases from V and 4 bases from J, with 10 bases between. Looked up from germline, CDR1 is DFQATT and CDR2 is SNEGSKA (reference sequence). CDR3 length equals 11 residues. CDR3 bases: TGCAGTGCCTCCGTGGAATACGAGCAGTACTTC. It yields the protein CSASVEYEQYF.

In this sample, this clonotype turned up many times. CDR3 residues: CASSLPYRTAYITDTQYF. In nucleotides, the CDR3 is TGTGCCAGCAGCTTACCCTATAGGACAGCTTATATCACAGATACGCAGTATTTT. This sequence joins TRBV7-8 and TRBJ2-3, with D maybe TRBD1 (6 bases). Germline V gives CDR1 SGHVS, CDR2 FQNEAQ. V lost 2 bases and J lost 2, with 20 bases in between. The CDR3 extends over 18 amino acids.

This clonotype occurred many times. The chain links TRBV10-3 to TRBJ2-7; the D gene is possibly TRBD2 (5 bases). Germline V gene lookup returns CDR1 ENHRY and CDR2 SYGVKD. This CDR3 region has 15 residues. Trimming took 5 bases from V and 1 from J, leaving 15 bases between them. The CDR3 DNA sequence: TGTGCCATCAGTCGACCGAGGGTCGGGTCCTACGAGCAGTACTTC. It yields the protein CAISRPRVGSYEQYF.

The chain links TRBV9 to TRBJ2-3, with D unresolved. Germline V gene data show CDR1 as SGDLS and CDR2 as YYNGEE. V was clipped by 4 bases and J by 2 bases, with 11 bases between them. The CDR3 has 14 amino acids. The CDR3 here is CASSPSSFTDTQYF. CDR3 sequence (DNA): TGTGCCAGCAGCCCGAGCTCTTTCACAGATACGCAGTATTTT.

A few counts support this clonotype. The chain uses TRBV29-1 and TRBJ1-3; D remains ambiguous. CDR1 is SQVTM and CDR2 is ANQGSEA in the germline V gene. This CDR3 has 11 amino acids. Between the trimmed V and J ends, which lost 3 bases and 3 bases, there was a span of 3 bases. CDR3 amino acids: CSVDGGNTIYF. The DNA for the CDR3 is TGCAGCGTTGATGGTGGAAACACCATATATTTT.

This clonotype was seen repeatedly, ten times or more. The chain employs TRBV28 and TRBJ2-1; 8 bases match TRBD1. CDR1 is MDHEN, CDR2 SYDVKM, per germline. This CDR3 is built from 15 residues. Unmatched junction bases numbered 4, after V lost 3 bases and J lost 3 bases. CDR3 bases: TGTGCCAGCAGTTTCCTGGACAGGGACTACAATGAGCAGTTCTTC. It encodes CASSFLDRDYNEQFF.

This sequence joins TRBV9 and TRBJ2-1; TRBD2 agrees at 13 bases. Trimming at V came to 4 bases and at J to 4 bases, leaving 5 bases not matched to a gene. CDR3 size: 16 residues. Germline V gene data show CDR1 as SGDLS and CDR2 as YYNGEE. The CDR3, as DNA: TGTGCCAGCAGCCGGTGGACTAGCGGGGGATACAATGAGCAGTTCTTC. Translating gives CASSRWTSGGYNEQFF.

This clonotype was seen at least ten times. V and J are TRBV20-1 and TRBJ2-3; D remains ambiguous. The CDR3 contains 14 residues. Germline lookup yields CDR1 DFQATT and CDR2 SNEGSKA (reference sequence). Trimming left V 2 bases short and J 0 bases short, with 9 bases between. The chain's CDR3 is CSARPNPSTDTQYF. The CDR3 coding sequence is TGCAGTGCTAGACCTAATCCTAGCACAGATACGCAGTATTTT.

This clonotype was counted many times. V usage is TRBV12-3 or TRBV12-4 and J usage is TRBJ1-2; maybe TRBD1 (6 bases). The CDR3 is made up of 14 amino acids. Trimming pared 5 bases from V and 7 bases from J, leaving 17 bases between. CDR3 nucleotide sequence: TGTGCCAGCAGTCCCCAAACAGGGCTCCGTGGCTACACCTTC. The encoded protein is CASSPQTGLRGYTF.